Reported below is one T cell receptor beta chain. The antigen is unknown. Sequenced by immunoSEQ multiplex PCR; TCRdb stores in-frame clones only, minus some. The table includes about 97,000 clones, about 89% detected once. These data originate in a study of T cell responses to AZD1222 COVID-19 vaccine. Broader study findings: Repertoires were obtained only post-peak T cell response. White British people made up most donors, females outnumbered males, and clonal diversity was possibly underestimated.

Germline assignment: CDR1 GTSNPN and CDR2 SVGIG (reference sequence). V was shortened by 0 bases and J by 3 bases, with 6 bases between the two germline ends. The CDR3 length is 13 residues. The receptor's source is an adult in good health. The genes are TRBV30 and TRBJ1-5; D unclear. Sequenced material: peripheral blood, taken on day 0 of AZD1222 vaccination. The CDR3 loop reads CAWSVSNNQPQHF. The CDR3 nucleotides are TGTGCCTGGAGTGTAAGCAACAATCAGCCCCAGCATTTT.